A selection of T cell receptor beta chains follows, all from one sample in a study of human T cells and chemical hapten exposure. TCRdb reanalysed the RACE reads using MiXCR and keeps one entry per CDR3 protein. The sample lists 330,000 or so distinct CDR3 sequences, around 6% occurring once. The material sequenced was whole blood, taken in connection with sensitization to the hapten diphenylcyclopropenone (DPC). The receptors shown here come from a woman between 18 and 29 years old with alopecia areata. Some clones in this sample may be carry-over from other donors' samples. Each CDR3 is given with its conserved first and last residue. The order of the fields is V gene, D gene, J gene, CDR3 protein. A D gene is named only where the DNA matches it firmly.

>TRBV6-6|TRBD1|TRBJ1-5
CASSYSSGGGLYKPQHF
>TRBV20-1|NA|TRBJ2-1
CSARDGGYSYNEQFF
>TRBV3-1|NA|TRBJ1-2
CASSQPGGLGYTF
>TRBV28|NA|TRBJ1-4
CASSLGLRLFF
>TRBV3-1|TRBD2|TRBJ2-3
CASSLSTASGGTDTQYF
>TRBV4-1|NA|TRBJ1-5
CASSPSLSNQPQHF
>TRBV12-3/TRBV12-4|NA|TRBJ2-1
CASRKGSNEQFF
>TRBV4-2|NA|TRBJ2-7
CASSQGDRDAAYEQYF
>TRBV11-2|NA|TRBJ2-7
CASSPSTRPYEQYF
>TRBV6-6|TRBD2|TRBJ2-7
CASSYALAGGAYEQYF
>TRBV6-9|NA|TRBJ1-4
CASPLWRRNEKLFF
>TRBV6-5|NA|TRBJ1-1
CASRWAAGRNTEAFF
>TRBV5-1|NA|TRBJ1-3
CASSRDRTVSGNTIYF
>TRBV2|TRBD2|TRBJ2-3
CASSGTSGGINTDTQYF
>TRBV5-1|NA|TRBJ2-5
CASSGGTDPTQTQYF
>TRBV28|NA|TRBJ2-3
CASTASYTDTQYF
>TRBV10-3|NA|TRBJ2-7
CAISESPGRSYEQYF
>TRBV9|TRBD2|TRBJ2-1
CASSGLAGTPSEQFF
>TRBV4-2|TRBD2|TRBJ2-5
CASSFDGASGSQETQYF
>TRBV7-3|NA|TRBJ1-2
CASSPTTDGTGTF
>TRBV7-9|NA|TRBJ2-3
CASSPARLNTQYF
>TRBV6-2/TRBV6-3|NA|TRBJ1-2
CASSWTDYGYTF
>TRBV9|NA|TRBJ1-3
CASSPRQASSGNTIYF
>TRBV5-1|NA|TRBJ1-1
CASRSWLGTEAFF
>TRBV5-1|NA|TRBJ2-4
CASSLGRDRGIQYF
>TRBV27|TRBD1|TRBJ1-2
CASSPQGAYYGYTF
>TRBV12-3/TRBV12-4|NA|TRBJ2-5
CASQTLTGGGKTQYF
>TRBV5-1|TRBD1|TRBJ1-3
CASSLATGVGNTIYF
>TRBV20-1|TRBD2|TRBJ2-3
CSPLSGATDTQYF
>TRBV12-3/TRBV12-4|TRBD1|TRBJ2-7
CASSPLDRGARYVYEQYF
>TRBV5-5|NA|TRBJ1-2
CASSPWTPLHGYTF
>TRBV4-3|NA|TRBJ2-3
CASSPQAGGPKSDTQYF
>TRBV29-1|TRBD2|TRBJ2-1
CSAPASGAPLYNEQFF
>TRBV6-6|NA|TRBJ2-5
CASSSVGETQYF
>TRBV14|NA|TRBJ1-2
CASSEGDRYGYTF
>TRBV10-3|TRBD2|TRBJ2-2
CATGTSGPGTGELFF
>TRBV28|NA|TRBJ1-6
CASSGTDLRQPYNSPLHF
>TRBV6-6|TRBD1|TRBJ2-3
CASSTGENTQYF
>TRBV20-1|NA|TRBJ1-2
CSARDTFVNYGYTF
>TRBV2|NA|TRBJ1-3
CASSVAGRISGNTIYF
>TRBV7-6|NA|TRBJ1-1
CASSLVALTGTLMNTEAFF
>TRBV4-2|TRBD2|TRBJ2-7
CASSQVGVAGGPHEQYF
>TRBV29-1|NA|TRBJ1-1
CSVAGVWDTEAFF
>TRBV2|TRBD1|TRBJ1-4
CASSEVAGGEKLFF
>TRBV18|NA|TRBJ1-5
CASSPSVDSNQPQHF
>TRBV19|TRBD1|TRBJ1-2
CASSTGGAANYGYTF
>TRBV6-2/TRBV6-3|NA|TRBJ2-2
CASSYGRATGELFF
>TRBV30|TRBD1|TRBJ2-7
CAWSPDRLSYEQYF
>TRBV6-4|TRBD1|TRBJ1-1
CASSDSGQGATEAFF
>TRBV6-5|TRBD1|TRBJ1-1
CASSYVGQGKTEAFF
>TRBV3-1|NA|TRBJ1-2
CASSKNPTGVYGYTF
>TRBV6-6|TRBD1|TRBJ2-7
CASGQDYEQYF
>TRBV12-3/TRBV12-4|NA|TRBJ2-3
CASSSTEGPSSSTDTQYF
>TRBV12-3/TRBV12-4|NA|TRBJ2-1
CASRGGWNNEQFF
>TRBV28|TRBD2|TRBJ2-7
CASSYSGGSTYEQYF